Below, one TCR beta chain is given with its context. Analysis merged second doses at about 4 or about 12 weeks. This specimen comes from a study of T cell responses to AZD1222 COVID-19 vaccine. The junction had 16 bases not matched to a gene; V was cut back by 5 bases and J by 7 bases. CDR3 size: 19 residues. The germline V gene has CDR1 LNHNV and CDR2 YYDKDF (reference sequence). Some clones are missing from TCRdb's copy, which holds only in-frame ones; the method was immunoSEQ multiplex PCR. The top ten clones hold approximately 3.6% of a sample with 120,000 to 150,000 clones, around 93% of them seen once.

The clonotype comes from an adult who received the AZD1222 COVID-19 vaccine. The starting material was peripheral blood, obtained 28 days after the second AZD1222 dose. This sequence joins TRBV15 and TRBJ2-1, with TRBD2 matching 14 bases. Here the CDR3 DNA reads TGTGCCACCAGCGCCCGGACTAGCGGGGGGTTCGCTAGTTGGAATGAGCAGTTCTTC. It specifies CATSARTSGGFASWNEQFF.